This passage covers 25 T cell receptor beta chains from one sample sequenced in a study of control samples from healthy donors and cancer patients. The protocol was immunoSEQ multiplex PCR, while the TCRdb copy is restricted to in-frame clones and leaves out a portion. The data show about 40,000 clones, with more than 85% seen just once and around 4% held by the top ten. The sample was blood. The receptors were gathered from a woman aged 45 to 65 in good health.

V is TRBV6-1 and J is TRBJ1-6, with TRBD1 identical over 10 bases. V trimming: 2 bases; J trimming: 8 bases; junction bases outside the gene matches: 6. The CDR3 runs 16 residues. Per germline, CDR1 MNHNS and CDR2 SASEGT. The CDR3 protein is CASSENPGQGYSPLHF. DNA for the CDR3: TGTGCCAGCAGTGAAAACCCGGGACAGGGGTATTCACCCCTCCACTTT.

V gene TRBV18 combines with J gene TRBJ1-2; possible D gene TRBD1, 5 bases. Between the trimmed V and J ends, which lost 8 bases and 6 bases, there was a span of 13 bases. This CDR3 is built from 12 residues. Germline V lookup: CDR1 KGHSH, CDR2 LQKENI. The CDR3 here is CASPDGGHGYTF. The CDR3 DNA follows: TGTGCCAGCCCCGACGGGGGACATGGCTACACCTTC.

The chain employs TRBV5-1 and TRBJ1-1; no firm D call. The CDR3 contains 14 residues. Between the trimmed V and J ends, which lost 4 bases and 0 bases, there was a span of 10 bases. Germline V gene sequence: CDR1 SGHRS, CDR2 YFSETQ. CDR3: CASSGGTLNTEAFF. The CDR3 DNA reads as TGCGCCAGCAGCGGCGGCACCCTGAACACTGAAGCTTTCTTT.

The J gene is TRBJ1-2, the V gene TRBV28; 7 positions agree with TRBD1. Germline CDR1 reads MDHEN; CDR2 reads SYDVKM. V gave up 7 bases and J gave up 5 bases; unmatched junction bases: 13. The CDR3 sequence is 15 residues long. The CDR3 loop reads CASTHTGVTGYGYTF. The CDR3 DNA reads TGTGCCAGCACTCATACAGGGGTCACGGGTTATGGCTACACCTTC.

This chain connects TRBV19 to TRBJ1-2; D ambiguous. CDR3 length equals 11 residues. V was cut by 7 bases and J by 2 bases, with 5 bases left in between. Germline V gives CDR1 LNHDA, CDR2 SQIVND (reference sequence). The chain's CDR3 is CASNQNYGYTF. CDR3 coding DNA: TGTGCCAGTAACCAAAACTATGGCTACACCTTC.

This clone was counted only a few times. This CDR3 reads CASSLGEGNEQFF. The CDR3 DNA reads as TGTGCCAGCAGTTTGGGCGAAGGGAATGAGCAGTTCTTC. The chain is built from TRBV6-4 and TRBJ2-1; no firm D call. V gave up 5 bases and J gave up 7 bases, with 12 bases separating them. The CDR3 loop spans 13 amino acids. Germline values: CDR1 MRHNA, CDR2 SNTAGT.

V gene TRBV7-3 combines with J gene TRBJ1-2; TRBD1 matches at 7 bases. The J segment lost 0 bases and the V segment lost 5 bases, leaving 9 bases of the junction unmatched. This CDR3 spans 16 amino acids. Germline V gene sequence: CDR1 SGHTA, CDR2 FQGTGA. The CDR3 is CASSLRGGQPNYGYTF. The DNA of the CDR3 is TGTGCCAGCAGCCTCCGGGGGGGACAGCCTAACTATGGCTACACCTTC. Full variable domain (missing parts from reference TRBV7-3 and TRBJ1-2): GAGVSQTPSNKVTEKGKYVELRCDPISGHTALYWYRQSLGQGPEFLIYFQGTGAADDSGLPNDRFFAVRPEGSVSTLKIQRTERGDSAVYLCASSLRGGQPNYGYTFGSGTRLTVV.

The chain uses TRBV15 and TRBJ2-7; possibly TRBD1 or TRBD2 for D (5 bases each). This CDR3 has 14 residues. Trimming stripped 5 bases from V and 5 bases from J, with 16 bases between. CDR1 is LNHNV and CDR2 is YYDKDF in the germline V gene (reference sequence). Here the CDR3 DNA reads TGTGCCACCAGCCGGGGCAGGGCAATCAACGAGCAGTACTTC. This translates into CATSRGRAINEQYF.

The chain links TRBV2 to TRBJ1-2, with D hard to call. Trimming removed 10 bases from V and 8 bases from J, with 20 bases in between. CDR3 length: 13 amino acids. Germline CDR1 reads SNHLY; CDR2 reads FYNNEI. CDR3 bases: TGTGCCACCCAGTCCACCCGTTCTGCGGGCTACACCTTC. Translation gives CATQSTRSAGYTF.

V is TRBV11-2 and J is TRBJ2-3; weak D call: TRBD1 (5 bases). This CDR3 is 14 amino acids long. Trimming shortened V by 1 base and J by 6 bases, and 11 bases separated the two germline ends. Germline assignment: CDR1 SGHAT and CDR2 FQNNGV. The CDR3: CASSLGLKGDTQYF. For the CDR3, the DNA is TGTGCCAGCAGCTTAGGGCTCAAGGGGGATACGCAGTATTTT.

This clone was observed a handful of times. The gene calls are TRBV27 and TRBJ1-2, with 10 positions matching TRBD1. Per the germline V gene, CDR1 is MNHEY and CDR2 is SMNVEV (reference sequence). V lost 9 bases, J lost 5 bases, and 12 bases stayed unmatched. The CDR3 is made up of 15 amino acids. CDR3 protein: CASSYRDRGRYGYTF. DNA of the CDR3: TGTGCCAGTTCCTACCGGGACAGGGGACGGTATGGCTACACCTTC.

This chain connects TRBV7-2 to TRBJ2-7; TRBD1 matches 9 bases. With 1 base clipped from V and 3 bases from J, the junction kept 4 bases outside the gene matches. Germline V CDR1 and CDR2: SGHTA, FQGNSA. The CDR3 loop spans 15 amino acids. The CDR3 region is CASSLEDRGYYEQYF. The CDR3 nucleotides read TGTGCCAGCAGCTTAGAGGACAGGGGATACTACGAGCAGTACTTC.

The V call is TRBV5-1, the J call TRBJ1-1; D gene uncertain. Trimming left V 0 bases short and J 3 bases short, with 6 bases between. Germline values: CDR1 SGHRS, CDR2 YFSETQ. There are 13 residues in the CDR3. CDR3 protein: CASSLGGDTEAFF. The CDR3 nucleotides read TGCGCCAGCAGCTTGGGGGGAGACACTGAAGCTTTCTTT. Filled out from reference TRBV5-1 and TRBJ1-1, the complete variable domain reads KAGVTQTPRYLIKTRGQQVTLSCSPISGHRSVSWYQQTPGQGLQFLFEYFSETQRNKGNFPGRFSGRQFSNSRSEMNVSTLELGDSALYLCASSLGGDTEAFFGQGTRLTVV.

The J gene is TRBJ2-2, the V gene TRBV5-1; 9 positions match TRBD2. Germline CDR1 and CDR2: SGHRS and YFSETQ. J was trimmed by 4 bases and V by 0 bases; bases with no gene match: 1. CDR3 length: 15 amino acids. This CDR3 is CASSLEAGGTGELFF. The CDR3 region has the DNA TGCGCCAGCAGCTTGGAAGCGGGGGGCACCGGGGAGCTGTTTTTT.

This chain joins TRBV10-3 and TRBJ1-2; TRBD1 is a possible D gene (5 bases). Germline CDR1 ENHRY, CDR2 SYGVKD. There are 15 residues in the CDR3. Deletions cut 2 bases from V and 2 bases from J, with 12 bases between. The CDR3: CAISEGTGDNYGYTF. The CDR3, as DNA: TGTGCCATCAGTGAGGGAACAGGAGACAACTATGGCTACACCTTC.

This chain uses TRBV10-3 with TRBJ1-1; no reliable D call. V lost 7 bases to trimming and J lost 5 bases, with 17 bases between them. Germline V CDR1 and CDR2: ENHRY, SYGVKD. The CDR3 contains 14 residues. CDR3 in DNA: TGTGCCATCACCCCCGACCCAGCCCTTACTGAAGCTTTCTTT. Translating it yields CAITPDPALTEAFF.

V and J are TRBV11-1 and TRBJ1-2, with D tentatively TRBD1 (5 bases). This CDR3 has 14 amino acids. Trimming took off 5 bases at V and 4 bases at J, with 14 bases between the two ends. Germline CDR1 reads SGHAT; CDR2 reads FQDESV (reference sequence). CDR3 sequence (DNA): TGTGCCAGCAGCCCCTTTGGGACCTCCTATGGCTACACCTTC. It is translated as CASSPFGTSYGYTF.

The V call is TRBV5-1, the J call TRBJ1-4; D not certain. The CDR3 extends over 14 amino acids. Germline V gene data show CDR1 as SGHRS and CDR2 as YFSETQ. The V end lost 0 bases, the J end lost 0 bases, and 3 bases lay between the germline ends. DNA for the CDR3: TGCGCCAGCAGCTTGGAAGCAACTAATGAAAAACTGTTTTTT. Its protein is CASSLEATNEKLFF.

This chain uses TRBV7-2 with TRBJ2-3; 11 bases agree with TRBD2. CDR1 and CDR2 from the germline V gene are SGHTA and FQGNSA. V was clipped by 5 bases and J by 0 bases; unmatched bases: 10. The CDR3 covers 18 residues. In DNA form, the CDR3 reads TGTGCCAGCAGCACCGGAGGTAGCGGGGGGGCTAGCACAGATACGCAGTATTTT. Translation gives CASSTGGSGGASTDTQYF.

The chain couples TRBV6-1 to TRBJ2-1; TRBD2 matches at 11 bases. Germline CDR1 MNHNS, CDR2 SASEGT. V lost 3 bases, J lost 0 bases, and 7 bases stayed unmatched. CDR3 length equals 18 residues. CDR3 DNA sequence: TGTGCCAGCAGTGAGATAGCGGGGGGGCCTAGCTCCTACAATGAGCAGTTCTTC. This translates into CASSEIAGGPSSYNEQFF.

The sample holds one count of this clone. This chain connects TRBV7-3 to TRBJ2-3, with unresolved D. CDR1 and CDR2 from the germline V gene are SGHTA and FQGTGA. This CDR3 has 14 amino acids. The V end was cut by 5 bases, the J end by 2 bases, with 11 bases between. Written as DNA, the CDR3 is TGTGCCAGCAGCCCTTTCGGGCTCACAGATACGCAGTATTTT. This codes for CASSPFGLTDTQYF.

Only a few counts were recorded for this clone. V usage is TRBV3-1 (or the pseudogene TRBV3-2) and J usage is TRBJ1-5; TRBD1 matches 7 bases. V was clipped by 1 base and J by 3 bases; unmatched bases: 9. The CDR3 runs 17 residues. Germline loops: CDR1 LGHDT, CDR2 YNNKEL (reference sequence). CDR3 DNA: TGTGCCAGCAGCCAAGCCGGGACAGCCCCTTCCAATCAGCCCCAGCATTTT. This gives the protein CASSQAGTAPSNQPQHF.

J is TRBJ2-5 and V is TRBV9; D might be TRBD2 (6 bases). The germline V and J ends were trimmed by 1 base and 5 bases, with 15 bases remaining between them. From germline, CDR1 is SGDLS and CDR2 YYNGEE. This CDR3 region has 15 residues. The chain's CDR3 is CASSVWGEQGETQYF. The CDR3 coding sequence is TGTGCCAGCAGCGTATGGGGGGAGCAGGGCGAGACCCAGTACTTC.

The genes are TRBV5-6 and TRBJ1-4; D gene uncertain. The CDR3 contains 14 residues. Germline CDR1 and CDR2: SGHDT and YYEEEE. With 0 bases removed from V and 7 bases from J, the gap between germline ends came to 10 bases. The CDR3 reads CASSLDNRFEKLFF. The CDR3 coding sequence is TGTGCCAGCAGCTTGGACAACCGCTTTGAAAAACTGTTTTTT.

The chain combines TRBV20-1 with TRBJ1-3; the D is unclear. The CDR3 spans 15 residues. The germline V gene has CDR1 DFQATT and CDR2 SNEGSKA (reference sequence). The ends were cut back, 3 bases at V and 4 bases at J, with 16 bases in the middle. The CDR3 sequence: CSASKDSNAGNTIYF. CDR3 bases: TGCAGTGCTAGTAAGGATTCAAATGCGGGAAACACCATATATTTT.